Presented here are 24 T cell receptor beta chains from one specimen sequenced in a study of blood T cell repertoires in COVID-19. TCRdb's table, derived via immunoSEQ multiplex PCR, lists solely in-frame clones and lacks some. The sample lists 95,000 to 150,000 clones; about 83% were seen once. Sample: peripheral blood. These TCRs come from a man aged 55-75 years with acute or convalescent COVID-19.

The V gene is TRBV4-2, the J gene TRBJ2-1; D is unclear. The V end lost 1 base, the J end lost 2 bases, and 3 bases lay between the germline ends. The germline CDR1 and CDR2 sequences are LGHNA and YNFKEQ. The CDR3 loop spans 13 amino acids. The CDR3 sequence: CASSQGPYNEQFF. The CDR3 region has the DNA TGTGCCAGCAGCCAAGGGCCCTACAATGAGCAGTTCTTC.

This clone was seen once. V usage is TRBV29-1 and J usage is TRBJ2-1, with D possibly being TRBD1 (5 bases). The CDR3 runs 14 residues. Germline-derived CDR1 and CDR2 are SQVTM and ANQGSEA. Trimming cost V 6 bases and J 0 bases, with 12 bases left between them. The DNA of the CDR3 is TGCAGCGTCGACAGAGAGAGCTCCTACAATGAGCAGTTCTTC. This translates into CSVDRESSYNEQFF.

The genes are TRBV28 and TRBJ1-1; D is possibly TRBD1 (6 bases). The ends were cut back, 6 bases at V and 4 bases at J, with 18 bases in the middle. The CDR3 is made up of 15 amino acids. Germline loops: CDR1 MDHEN, CDR2 SYDVKM. CDR3 in DNA: TGTGCCAGCAGATCTAGGGGGTTAGGGGGCACTGAAGCTTTCTTT. Residues: CASRSRGLGGTEAFF.

The V and J genes are TRBV6-5 and TRBJ1-2, with TRBD1 matching 9 bases. V was clipped by 4 bases and J by 8 bases; unmatched bases: 8. This CDR3 region has 14 residues. Germline loops: CDR1 MNHEY, CDR2 SVGAGI. The CDR3: CASSFDRGRRGYTF. In DNA form, the CDR3 reads TGTGCCAGCAGTTTTGACAGGGGGAGACGGGGCTACACCTTC.

This rearrangement joins TRBV5-4 to TRBJ2-7, with D perhaps matching TRBD1 (5 bases). Between the trimmed V and J ends, which lost 0 bases and 5 bases, there was a span of 12 bases. The CDR3 consists of 14 residues. Germline V gene sequence: CDR1 SGHNT, CDR2 YYREEE (reference sequence). The CDR3 nucleotides are TGTGCCAGCAGCTTGGAAGCAGGGTCCCACGAGCAGTACTTC. Translating gives CASSLEAGSHEQYF.

This clone has just one count. The chain carries TRBV4-1 and TRBJ2-3, with 11 bases aligning to TRBD2. Trimming cost V 1 base and J 7 bases; bases outside gene matches: 10. The CDR3 spans 17 residues. The germline V gene has CDR1 MGHRA and CDR2 YSYEKL. CDR3 in amino acids: CASSQGLAGGRRHTQYF. The CDR3 DNA reads as TGCGCCAGCAGCCAAGGTCTAGCGGGAGGAAGGCGGCATACGCAGTATTTT.

The gene calls are TRBV6-5 and TRBJ2-1, with 8 bases identical to TRBD1. Germline lookup yields CDR1 MNHEY and CDR2 SVGAGI. CDR3 length: 16 residues. V lost 2 bases and J lost 2; bases outside the gene matches: 5. CDR3 sequence: CASSYRQTGAYNEQFF. The CDR3 DNA reads as TGTGCCAGCAGTTACCGACAGACAGGGGCCTACAATGAGCAGTTCTTC.

Points on this clone: This specimen includes other DNA sequences encoding the same CDR3. The gene calls are TRBV18 and TRBJ2-3, with 10 bases fitting TRBD2. This CDR3 spans 15 amino acids. V lost 3 bases and J lost 2; bases outside the gene matches: 2. Per the germline V gene, CDR1 is KGHSH and CDR2 is LQKENI. CDR3 in amino acids: CASSPGLAATDTQYF. The CDR3 nucleotides are TGTGCCAGCTCACCCGGACTAGCGGCCACAGATACGCAGTATTTT.

The V and J genes are TRBV7-3 and TRBJ2-3, with TRBD1 matching 8 bases. The CDR3 extends over 14 amino acids. The trim removed 3 bases at V and 6 bases at J, leaving 5 bases unmatched. Germline lookup yields CDR1 SGHTA and CDR2 FQGTGA. CDR3 residues: CASSFDRGGDTQYF. Here the CDR3 DNA reads TGTGCCAGCAGCTTTGACAGGGGTGGGGATACGCAGTATTTT. Full variable domain (outside the CDR3, taken from reference TRBV7-3 and TRBJ2-3): GAGVSQTPSNKVTEKGKYVELRCDPISGHTALYWYRQSLGQGPEFLIYFQGTGAADDSGLPNDRFFAVRPEGSVSTLKIQRTERGDSAVYLCASSFDRGGDTQYFGPGTRLTVL.

The V call is TRBV18, the J call TRBJ1-5, with a tentative D call TRBD1 (5 bases). The length of the CDR3 is 17 residues. Trimming removed 3 bases from V and 1 base from J, with 16 bases in between. The germline V gene encodes CDR1 KGHSH and CDR2 LQKENI. CDR3 in amino acids: CASSPSYGGGSNQPQHF. The CDR3 DNA reads TGTGCCAGCTCACCCTCCTACGGGGGTGGGAGCAATCAGCCCCAGCATTTT.

The genes are TRBV6-2 or TRBV6-3 and TRBJ1-5; 7 nucleotides agree with TRBD1. The CDR3 has 13 amino acids. The V gene end was trimmed by 0 bases and the J gene end by 9 bases; junction bases not matched to a gene: 2. CDR1 MNHEY and CDR2 SVGEGT come from the germline V gene. CDR3 sequence reads: CASSYSQGRPQHF. Written as DNA, the CDR3 is TGTGCCAGCAGTTACTCACAGGGGAGGCCCCAGCATTTT.

The chain couples TRBV15 to TRBJ1-4; 9 nucleotides match TRBD1. Germline values: CDR1 LNHNV, CDR2 YYDKDF (reference sequence). This CDR3 has 15 amino acids. J lost 6 bases, V lost 0 bases, and 2 bases had no gene match. CDR3 loop: CATSRDRDRDEKLFF. Here the CDR3 DNA reads TGTGCCACCAGCAGAGACCGGGACAGGGATGAAAAACTGTTTTTT.

V and J are TRBV12-3 or TRBV12-4 and TRBJ2-7, with a tentative D call TRBD2 (6 bases). Trimming took off 0 bases at V and 4 bases at J, with 7 bases between the two ends. CDR3 length: 13 amino acids. CDR3 nucleotide sequence: TGTGCCAGCAGTTTAGCGGGGAGGTACGAGCAGTACTTC. Protein: CASSLAGRYEQYF.

This chain joins TRBV28 and TRBJ1-2, with a tentative D call TRBD1 (6 bases). V gave up 7 bases and J gave up 5 bases, with 17 bases separating them. This CDR3 has 14 residues. Germline V gene data show CDR1 as MDHEN and CDR2 as SYDVKM. The CDR3 sequence is CASNNPGQIYGYTF. CDR3 sequence (DNA): TGTGCCAGCAATAATCCGGGACAAATATATGGCTACACCTTC.

This clone was observed a single time. In DNA form, the CDR3 reads TGTGCCTGGAGTAAGGAGGCAGCAGAAGGCTACACCTTC. It translates to CAWSKEAAEGYTF. V is TRBV30 and J is TRBJ1-2; D gene unclear. Between the trimmed V and J ends, which lost 2 bases and 8 bases, there was a span of 15 bases. CDR3 size: 13 residues. Per germline, CDR1 GTSNPN and CDR2 SVGIG (reference sequence).

This clone was found a few times. V and J are TRBV6-1 and TRBJ2-1, with 10 bases aligning to TRBD1. This CDR3 spans 17 amino acids. The V gene's germline CDR1 is MNHNS and CDR2 SASEGT. V dropped 1 base and J dropped 9; count of bases not matched to a gene: 12. CDR3 residues: CASSEGLGGQGVGEQFF. CDR3 in DNA: TGTGCCAGCAGTGAAGGTCTTGGTGGACAGGGGGTTGGTGAGCAGTTCTTC.

This clone was detected once. The chain carries TRBV20-1 and TRBJ2-7, with no clear D. Trimming removed 3 bases at V and 4 bases at J, with 16 bases between. Germline values: CDR1 DFQATT, CDR2 SNEGSKA (reference sequence). This CDR3 region has 14 residues. DNA of the CDR3: TGCAGTGCTAGTTTTGCGGCCCAAAGATACGAGCAGTACTTC. Protein: CSASFAAQRYEQYF.

J is TRBJ1-1 and V is TRBV6-5; perhaps TRBD1 as D (5 bases). CDR1 and CDR2 (germline): MNHEY, SVGAGI. The V and J ends lost 6 bases and 11 bases respectively, with 13 bases between them. The CDR3 sequence is 11 residues long. The CDR3 sequence is CASRGPLGAFF. In nucleotides, the CDR3 is TGTGCCAGCAGGGGGCCCCTTGGGGCTTTCTTT.

Only a few counts were recorded for this clone. The gene calls are TRBV19 and TRBJ2-3; 8 positions match TRBD2. CDR1 and CDR2 (germline): LNHDA, SQIVND (reference sequence). There are 14 residues in the CDR3. J gave up 2 bases and V 10 bases, and 8 bases lay outside the gene matches. The CDR3 loop is CAIRDSGNTDTQYF. The CDR3 nucleotides read TGTGCCATAAGGGATAGCGGGAACACAGATACGCAGTATTTT.

For the CDR3, the DNA is TGTGCCAGCAGCCCCCGTCTAAGCGTGCATGAGCAGTTCTTC. Translation gives CASSPRLSVHEQFF. V is TRBV11-2 and J is TRBJ2-1; D remains ambiguous. The V end was cut by 5 bases, the J end by 8 bases, with 16 bases between. Germline CDR1 reads SGHAT; CDR2 reads FQNNGV. The CDR3 sequence is 14 residues long. Full variable domain (missing parts from reference TRBV11-2 and TRBJ2-1): EAGVAQSPRYKIIEKRQSVAFWCNPISGHATLYWYQQILGQGPKLLIQFQNNGVVDDSQLPKDRFSAERLKGVDSTLKIQPAKLEDSAVYLCASSPRLSVHEQFFGPGTRLTVL.

The chain carries TRBV3-1 (or the pseudogene TRBV3-2) and TRBJ1-2; D is unresolved. This CDR3 has 14 amino acids. Germline CDR1 is LGHDT and CDR2 is YNNKEL (reference sequence). Between the trimmed V and J ends, which lost 4 bases and 4 bases, there was a span of 13 bases. CDR3 in amino acids: CASSPGAGSYGYTF. The CDR3 region has the DNA TGTGCCAGCAGCCCCGGCGCGGGAAGCTATGGCTACACCTTC.

The CDR3 coding sequence is TGTGCCAGCAGTCCGACTAGGATCCAGTTCTTC. Its translation: CASSPTRIQFF. This chain links TRBV28 with TRBJ2-1; D perhaps matches TRBD2 (6 bases). Per the germline V gene, CDR1 is MDHEN and CDR2 is SYDVKM. This CDR3 contains 11 residues. V lost 5 bases, J lost 13 bases, and 12 bases lay in between.

The J gene is TRBJ2-1, the V gene TRBV29-1; 16 nucleotides align to TRBD2. Germline CDR1 and CDR2: SQVTM and ANQGSEA. V lost 7 bases, J lost 9 bases, and 9 bases stayed unmatched. The CDR3 contains 15 residues. CDR3 sequence: CSARGLAGGPSEQFF. In nucleotides, the CDR3 is TGCAGCGCCAGGGGACTAGCGGGAGGGCCTAGTGAGCAGTTCTTC.

The V call is TRBV5-1, the J call TRBJ1-4; 9 bases map to TRBD1. Per germline, CDR1 SGHRS and CDR2 YFSETQ. The CDR3 contains 15 residues. Trimming cost V 0 bases and J 5 bases; bases outside gene matches: 2. CDR3 loop: CASSLDGQGNEKLFF. The CDR3 coding sequence is TGCGCCAGCAGCTTGGACGGACAGGGGAATGAAAAACTGTTTTTT.